Listed here are 29 T cell receptor beta chains from one sample, sequenced in a study of Tregs in tolerant kidney transplant recipients. The data were produced by immunoSEQ multiplex PCR, yet TCRdb's version contains in-frame clones alone and is incomplete. The sample consists of 95,000 to 120,000 clones, around 91% of them appearing once. Sequenced here: CD4+ T cells from blood, sampled before the transplant. Receptors originate from a human donor who received a combined kidney and bone marrow transplant.

This rearrangement joins TRBV27 to TRBJ1-1; a weak D match, TRBD1 (5 bases). Trimming left V 6 bases short and J 1 base short, with 24 bases between. The CDR3 contains 18 residues. Per germline, CDR1 MNHEY and CDR2 SMNVEV (reference sequence). CDR3 bases: TGTGCCAGCAGCCTAACCCGCATTTATAGGGGATCGAACACTGAAGCTTTCTTT. Translated, it gives CASSLTRIYRGSNTEAFF.

This chain links TRBV18 with TRBJ2-5, with a tentative D call TRBD2 (5 bases). Germline CDR1 is KGHSH and CDR2 is LQKENI. The CDR3 totals 14 residues. V lost 8 bases, J lost 0 bases, and 13 bases lay in between. The CDR3 DNA is TGTGCCAGCCTTCACCGAGGGCACCAAGAGACCCAGTACTTC. This translates into CASLHRGHQETQYF.

This clone is a singleton in its sample. The chain employs TRBV7-8 and TRBJ2-5; the match to TRBD2 covers 7 bases. The germline CDR1 and CDR2 sequences are SGHVS and FQNEAQ. V was pared by 1 base and J by 5 bases, with 13 bases of the junction left unmatched. The CDR3 has 17 amino acids. In nucleotides, the CDR3 is TGTGCCAGCAGCTTAGGGGCCCGGGGAGGGGCAGGGGAGACCCAGTACTTC. Translation gives CASSLGARGGAGETQYF.

The gene calls are TRBV4-3 and TRBJ2-1; 13 bases match TRBD2. V was pared by 0 bases and J by 7 bases, with 9 bases of the junction left unmatched. In germline, CDR1 is LGHNA, CDR2 YSLEER. CDR3 length equals 18 residues. CDR3 coding DNA: TGCGCCAGCAGCCAAGATAGTATTGGGACTAGCGGGACGAATGAGCAGTTCTTC. Residues: CASSQDSIGTSGTNEQFF.

The V gene is TRBV5-1, the J gene TRBJ2-1; perhaps TRBD2 as D (5 bases). Between the trimmed V and J ends, which lost 0 bases and 7 bases, there was a span of 11 bases. CDR3 length: 14 residues. Looked up from germline, CDR1 is SGHRS and CDR2 is YFSETQ. The CDR3 DNA is TGCGCCAGCAGCTTGGGTGCGGGTAGGAATGAGCAGTTCTTC. Protein sequence: CASSLGAGRNEQFF.

The chain recombines TRBV5-1 with TRBJ2-3; D is unresolved. CDR1 is SGHRS and CDR2 is YFSETQ in the germline V gene. V lost 1 base and J lost 0, with 9 bases in between. The CDR3 extends over 15 amino acids. As DNA, the CDR3 is TGCGCCAGCAGCTTGTCTCCCACTAGCACAGATACGCAGTATTTT. It specifies CASSLSPTSTDTQYF.

This chain joins TRBV4-1 and TRBJ2-1, with 8 positions matching TRBD2. The CDR3 spans 17 residues. Germline CDR1 and CDR2: MGHRA and YSYEKL. V lost 0 bases, J lost 8 bases, and 12 bases stayed unmatched. The CDR3 nucleotides read TGCGCCAGCAGCCAAGACCGGCGGGAGGCCGTAGGGGATGAGCAGTTCTTC. Its translation is CASSQDRREAVGDEQFF.

This chain uses TRBV7-9 with TRBJ1-4, with TRBD1 identical over 7 bases. From germline, CDR1 is SEHNR and CDR2 FQNEAQ (reference sequence). The CDR3 has 14 amino acids. The V gene end was trimmed by 5 bases and the J gene end by 4 bases; junction bases not matched to a gene: 4. The CDR3 protein is CASSPGQINEKLFF. CDR3 coding DNA: TGTGCCAGCAGCCCGGGACAGATTAATGAAAAACTGTTTTTT.

This chain joins TRBV2 and TRBJ2-7; D is possibly TRBD1 (6 bases). CDR1 and CDR2 (germline): SNHLY, FYNNEI. The CDR3 loop spans 14 amino acids. Trimming shortened V by 3 bases and J by 5 bases, and 14 bases separated the two germline ends. CDR3 nucleotide sequence: TGTGCCAGCAGTGACAGGGGTTATGGAGACGAGCAGTACTTC. Translating gives CASSDRGYGDEQYF.

The chain joins TRBV6-6 to TRBJ2-2; 11 bases are shared with TRBD2. CDR3 size: 14 residues. CDR1 MNHNY and CDR2 SVGAGI come from the germline V gene (reference sequence). Trimming took 8 bases from V and 4 from J; bases not matched to a gene: 3. The CDR3 DNA is TGTGCCAGCTGCCTAGCGGGGGGCACCGGGGAGCTGTTTTTT. It encodes CASCLAGGTGELFF.

The chain couples TRBV19 to TRBJ1-1; a weak D match, TRBD1 (6 bases). Germline V gene data show CDR1 as LNHDA and CDR2 as SQIVND (reference sequence). V dropped 7 bases and J dropped 0 bases, with 12 bases sitting between them. The CDR3 sequence is 14 residues long. CDR3 amino acids: CASMGAVMNTEAFF. The CDR3, as DNA: TGTGCCAGTATGGGGGCAGTGATGAACACTGAAGCTTTCTTT.

J is TRBJ1-3 and V is TRBV5-1; D not certain. The CDR3 totals 15 residues. Between the trimmed V and J ends, which lost 2 bases and 0 bases, there was a span of 9 bases. In germline, CDR1 is SGHRS, CDR2 YFSETQ. The CDR3 reads CASSFTAGSGNTIYF. The CDR3 coding sequence is TGCGCCAGCAGCTTTACAGCAGGCTCTGGAAACACCATATATTTT.

The chain joins TRBV7-8 to TRBJ2-6; D not certain. The germline V gene has CDR1 SGHVS and CDR2 FQNEAQ. Trimming left V 5 bases short and J 4 bases short, with 9 bases between. CDR3 length: 14 amino acids. Written as DNA, the CDR3 is TGTGCCAGCAGCCTTACAGCCGGGGCCAACGTCCTGACTTTC. Its translation: CASSLTAGANVLTF.

The chain carries TRBV11-3 and TRBJ2-5, with TRBD2 matching over 12 bases. The CDR3 is 16 amino acids. Trimming took 5 bases from V and 1 from J; bases not matched to a gene: 5. CDR1 and CDR2 (germline): SGHNT, YENEEA. The CDR3 sequence: CASSPGLAGSQETQYF. As DNA, the CDR3 is TGTGCCAGCAGCCCCGGACTAGCGGGGTCCCAAGAGACCCAGTACTTC.

The chain is built from TRBV18 and TRBJ1-1; possible D gene TRBD1, 6 bases. CDR1 and CDR2 from the germline V gene are KGHSH and LQKENI. The V end was cut by 2 bases, the J end by 7 bases, with 11 bases between. This CDR3 spans 13 amino acids. The CDR3 loop is CASSPGVGGEAFF. CDR3 DNA sequence: TGTGCCAGCTCACCAGGTGTAGGGGGTGAAGCTTTCTTT.

The chain couples TRBV30 to TRBJ2-1, with no clear D. This CDR3 spans 13 amino acids. Trimming removed 1 base from V and 4 bases from J, with 8 bases in between. Germline V gives CDR1 GTSNPN, CDR2 SVGIG (reference sequence). The CDR3 DNA reads TGTGCCTGGAGTGGAGGCCCATACAATGAGCAGTTCTTC. It is translated as CAWSGGPYNEQFF.

This sequence joins TRBV5-1 and TRBJ1-1; TRBD1 matches at 9 bases. Germline V gives CDR1 SGHRS, CDR2 YFSETQ. The CDR3 is made up of 17 amino acids. The V segment lost 4 bases and the J segment 3 bases; nucleotides outside the gene matches: 13. The CDR3 sequence: CASSAGQGPRPDTEAFF. CDR3 nucleotides: TGCGCCAGCAGCGCCGGACAGGGGCCACGTCCGGACACTGAAGCTTTCTTT. The complete variable domain, with remaining parts taken from reference TRBV5-1 and TRBJ1-1, reads KAGVTQTPRYLIKTRGQQVTLSCSPISGHRSVSWYQQTPGQGLQFLFEYFSETQRNKGNFPGRFSGRQFSNSRSEMNVSTLELGDSALYLCASSAGQGPRPDTEAFFGQGTRLTVV.

V gene TRBV7-2 combines with J gene TRBJ2-7, with a weak D call TRBD2 (6 bases). The CDR3 is 15 amino acids. Trimming took off 5 bases at V and 0 bases at J, with 14 bases between the two ends. The germline V gene has CDR1 SGHTA and CDR2 FQGNSA. CDR3 DNA sequence: TGTGCCAGCAGCCCCCGCTGGGACTCCTCCTACGAGCAGTACTTC. Translating gives CASSPRWDSSYEQYF.

The rearrangement uses TRBV11-3 and TRBJ2-2; 7 nucleotides align to TRBD2. The J segment lost 6 bases and the V segment lost 1 base, leaving 5 bases of the junction unmatched. There are 15 residues in the CDR3. Germline loops: CDR1 SGHNT, CDR2 YENEEA. The CDR3 loop reads CASSLGGRDAGELFF. CDR3 nucleotide sequence: TGTGCCAGCAGCTTAGGCGGGAGAGACGCCGGGGAGCTGTTTTTT.

The CDR3 protein is CASSYAVSSYEQYF. In DNA form, the CDR3 reads TGTGCCAGCAGTTACGCAGTCAGCTCCTACGAGCAGTACTTC. The rearrangement joins TRBV6-6 to TRBJ2-7; D gene ambiguous. Per germline, CDR1 MNHNY and CDR2 SVGAGI (reference sequence). This CDR3 is 14 amino acids long. V lost 2 bases and J 0 bases, leaving 8 bases between the germline ends.

The rearrangement joins TRBV7-9 to TRBJ1-5; perhaps TRBD1 as D (6 bases). The CDR3 is 15 amino acids. Germline CDR1 and CDR2: SEHNR and FQNEAQ (reference sequence). Trimming left V 5 bases short and J 3 bases short, with 14 bases between. This CDR3 is CASSLGAGPNQPQHF. In nucleotides, the CDR3 is TGTGCCAGCAGCCTGGGGGCAGGCCCCAATCAGCCCCAGCATTTT.

V usage is TRBV30 and J usage is TRBJ2-3; D possibly corresponds to TRBD1 (5 bases). Trimming stripped 6 bases from V and 3 bases from J, with 16 bases between. This CDR3 region has 14 residues. CDR1 is GTSNPN and CDR2 is SVGIG in the germline V gene (reference sequence). The CDR3: CACFPRGVTDTQYF. DNA for the CDR3: TGTGCCTGCTTCCCTAGGGGTGTTACAGATACGCAGTATTTT. The full variable domain, its missing parts supplied by reference TRBV30 and TRBJ2-3, is SQTIHQWPATLVQPVGSPLSLECTVEGTSNPNLYWYRQAAGRGLQLLFYSVGIGQISSEVPQNLSASRPQDRQFILSSKKLLLSDSGFYLCACFPRGVTDTQYFGPGTRLTVL.

The V and J genes are TRBV4-1 and TRBJ1-1, with unresolved D. V was cut by 1 base and J by 1 base, with 13 bases left in between. Per germline, CDR1 MGHRA and CDR2 YSYEKL. This CDR3 comprises 16 residues. CDR3 nucleotides: TGCGCCAGCAGCCAAGTAATGGCAACCCCGAACACTGAAGCTTTCTTT. Residues: CASSQVMATPNTEAFF.

The chain combines TRBV5-6 with TRBJ2-3, with 7 nucleotides matching TRBD2. This CDR3 is 14 amino acids long. Germline CDR1 is SGHDT and CDR2 is YYEEEE. V gave up 0 bases and J gave up 6 bases; unmatched junction bases: 4. The CDR3 DNA follows: TGTGCCAGCAGCTTGGGGAGCGGGGCGGATACGCAGTATTTT. It encodes CASSLGSGADTQYF.

The chain couples TRBV5-1 to TRBJ2-5; 7 bases line up with TRBD1. V dropped 4 bases and J dropped 5; count of bases not matched to a gene: 11. The germline V gene encodes CDR1 SGHRS and CDR2 YFSETQ. The CDR3 has 15 residues. The CDR3: CASSPGQVSIETQYF. The CDR3 DNA sequence: TGCGCCAGCAGCCCAGGACAGGTATCAATCGAGACCCAGTACTTC.

The chain carries TRBV9 and TRBJ2-7; possibly TRBD2 for D (7 bases). The CDR3 is made up of 13 amino acids. With 7 bases removed from V and 6 bases from J, the gap between germline ends came to 17 bases. Germline values: CDR1 SGDLS, CDR2 YYNGEE. CDR3 protein: CASGGAIPAEQYF. The CDR3 DNA sequence: TGTGCCAGCGGGGGGGCTATCCCGGCCGAGCAGTACTTC.

The gene calls are TRBV28 and TRBJ2-7; tentative D call: TRBD2 (6 bases). Germline-derived CDR1 and CDR2 are MDHEN and SYDVKM. The CDR3 sequence is 14 residues long. V was shortened by 5 bases and J by 7 bases, with 18 bases between the two germline ends. CDR3 bases: TGTGCCAGCAGTAATAGCGGCAGTCAGAGGGAGCAGTACTTC. It codes for CASSNSGSQREQYF.

This chain joins TRBV14 and TRBJ2-5; D is possibly TRBD2 (6 bases). Between the trimmed V and J ends, which lost 2 bases and 1 base, there was a span of 14 bases. The CDR3 loop spans 16 amino acids. The germline V gene encodes CDR1 SGHDN and CDR2 FVKESK. The CDR3 here is CASSQRDGSRQETQYF. CDR3 bases: TGTGCCAGCAGCCAACGGGACGGGAGCCGCCAAGAGACCCAGTACTTC.

The CDR3 reads CASSENRGGRGDYEQYF. The CDR3 DNA is TGTGCCAGCAGCGAAAATAGGGGAGGCAGGGGGGACTACGAGCAGTACTTC. The chain links TRBV7-4 to TRBJ2-7, with a tentative D call TRBD1 (7 bases). The CDR3 totals 17 residues. The germline V and J ends were trimmed by 5 bases and 3 bases, with 23 bases remaining between them. Germline CDR1 and CDR2: SGHVT and SQSDAQ.